This note documents a single T cell receptor (beta chain) sequence. The method was immunoSEQ multiplex PCR; TCRdb's version includes in-frame clones alone and lacks a portion of them. The sample shows 200,000 to 250,000 clones, 84% of them seen only once. V lost 7 bases and J 4 bases, leaving 13 bases between the germline ends. CDR3 length: 13 amino acids. The germline CDR1 and CDR2 sequences are MDHEN and SYDVKM. This sample was included in a study of blood T cell repertoires in COVID-19. Study at large: Spain, Italy and the United States supplied samples that represented acute and convalescent COVID-19. Sample material is recorded as cDNA or gDNA derived from T cells, B-cell-depleted T cells, or PBMCs.

The sequence was obtained from a woman of 80 years or more with active or convalescent COVID-19. Specimen: peripheral blood. This chain connects TRBV28 to TRBJ1-2; weak D call: TRBD1 (6 bases). The DNA for the CDR3 is TGTGCCAGCATAAGGGGGAATGGCTATGGCTACACCTTC. Translation: CASIRGNGYGYTF.